This TCR beta chain emerged from a study of blood T cell repertoires in COVID-19. The wider study: Acute-phase and convalescent COVID-19 samples originated in the United States, Italy and Spain. From T cells, B-cell-depleted T cells, or PBMCs came the material, which was cDNA or gDNA.

This clone was seen a few times. CDR1 is SNHLY, CDR2 FYNNEI, per germline. Trimming cost V 3 bases and J 8 bases, with 14 bases left between them. The CDR3 is made up of 14 amino acids. Authors' analysis steps: Amplification with reference gene primers provided the estimates of nucleated cell counts. TCRdb keeps only in-frame clones here, not all; method: immunoSEQ multiplex PCR. Clone size and the V and J calls come from that table; the DNA yielded D and trimming. The sample records about 220,000 clones, 80% to 85% being singletons. The gene calls are TRBV2 and TRBJ1-5, with D possibly being TRBD1 (6 bases). The TCR was taken from a woman aged 80 or over with COVID-19, enrolled during active disease. Source material: peripheral blood. The CDR3 coding sequence is TGTGCCAGCAGTGAGACAGGTGCCCGGGAGCCCCAGCATTTT. It is translated as CASSETGAREPQHF.